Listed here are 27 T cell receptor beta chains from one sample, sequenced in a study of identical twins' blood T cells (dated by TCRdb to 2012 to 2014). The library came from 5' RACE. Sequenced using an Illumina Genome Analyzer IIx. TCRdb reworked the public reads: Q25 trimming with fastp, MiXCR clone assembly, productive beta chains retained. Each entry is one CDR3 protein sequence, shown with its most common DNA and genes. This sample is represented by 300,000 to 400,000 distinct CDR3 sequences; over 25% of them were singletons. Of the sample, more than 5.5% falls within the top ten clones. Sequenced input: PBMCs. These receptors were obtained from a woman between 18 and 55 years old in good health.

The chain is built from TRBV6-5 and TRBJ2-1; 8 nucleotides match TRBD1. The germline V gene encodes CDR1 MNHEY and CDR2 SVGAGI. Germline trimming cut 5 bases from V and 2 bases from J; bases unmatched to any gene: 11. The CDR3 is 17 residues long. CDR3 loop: CASSLQGVPGPYNEQFF. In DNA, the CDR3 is TGTGCCAGCAGTCTACAGGGGGTTCCGGGACCCTACAATGAGCAGTTCTTC.

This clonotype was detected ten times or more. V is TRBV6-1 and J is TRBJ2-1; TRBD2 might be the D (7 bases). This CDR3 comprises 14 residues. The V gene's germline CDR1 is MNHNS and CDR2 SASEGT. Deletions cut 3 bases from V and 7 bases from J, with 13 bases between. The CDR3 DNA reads TGTGCCAGCAGTGAGGGGGGGCTCCTTAATGAGCAGTTCTTC. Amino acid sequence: CASSEGGLLNEQFF.

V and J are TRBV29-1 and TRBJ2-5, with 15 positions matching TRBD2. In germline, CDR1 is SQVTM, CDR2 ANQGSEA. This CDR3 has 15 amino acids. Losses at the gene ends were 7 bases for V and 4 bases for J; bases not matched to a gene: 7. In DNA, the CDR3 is TGCAGCGCCCGGACTAGCGGGAGGGGTAGAGAGACCCAGTACTTC. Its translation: CSARTSGRGRETQYF.

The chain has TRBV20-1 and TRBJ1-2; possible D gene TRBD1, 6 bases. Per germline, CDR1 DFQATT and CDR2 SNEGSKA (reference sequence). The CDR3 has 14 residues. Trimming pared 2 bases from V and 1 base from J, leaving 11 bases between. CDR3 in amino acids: CSARRGGNNYGYTF. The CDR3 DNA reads TGCAGTGCTAGAAGAGGGGGTAATAACTATGGCTACACCTTC.

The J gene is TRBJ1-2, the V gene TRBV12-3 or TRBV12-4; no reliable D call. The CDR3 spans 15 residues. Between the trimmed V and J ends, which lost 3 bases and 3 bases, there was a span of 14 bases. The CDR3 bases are TGTGCCAGCAGTTTTGGCAATCTAGTACACTATGGCTACACCTTC. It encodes CASSFGNLVHYGYTF.

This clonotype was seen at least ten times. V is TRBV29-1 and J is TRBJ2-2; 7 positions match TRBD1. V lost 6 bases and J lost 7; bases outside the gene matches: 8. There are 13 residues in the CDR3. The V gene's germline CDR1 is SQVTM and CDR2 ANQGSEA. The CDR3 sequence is CSVRTGVHGELFF. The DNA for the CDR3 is TGCAGCGTGCGTACAGGGGTTCACGGGGAGCTGTTTTTT.

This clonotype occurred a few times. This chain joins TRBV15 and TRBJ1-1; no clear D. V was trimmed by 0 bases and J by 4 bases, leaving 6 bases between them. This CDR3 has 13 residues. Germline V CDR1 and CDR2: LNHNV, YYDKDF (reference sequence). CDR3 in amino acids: CATSRDTSTEAFF. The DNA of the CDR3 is TGTGCCACCAGCAGAGATACAAGCACTGAAGCTTTCTTT.

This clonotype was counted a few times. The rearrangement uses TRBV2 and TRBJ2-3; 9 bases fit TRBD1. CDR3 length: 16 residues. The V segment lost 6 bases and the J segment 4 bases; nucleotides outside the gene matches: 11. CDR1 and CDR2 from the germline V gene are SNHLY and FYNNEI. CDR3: CASRKGPQGAADTQYF. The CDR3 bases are TGTGCCAGCAGGAAAGGTCCACAGGGGGCCGCAGATACGCAGTATTTT. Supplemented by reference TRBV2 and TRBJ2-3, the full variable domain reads EPEVTQTPSHQVTQMGQEVILRCVPISNHLYFYWYRQILGQKVEFLVSFYNNEISEKSEIFDDQFSVERPDGSNFTLKIRSTKLEDSAMYFCASRKGPQGAADTQYFGPGTRLTVL.

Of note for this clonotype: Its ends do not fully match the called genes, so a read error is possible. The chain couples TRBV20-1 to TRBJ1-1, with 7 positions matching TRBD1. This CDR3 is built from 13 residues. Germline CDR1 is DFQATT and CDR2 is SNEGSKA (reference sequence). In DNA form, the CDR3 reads TGCAGTGTGGACAGGAGGCTGAACACTGAAGCTTTATTT. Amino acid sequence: CSVDRRLNTEALF.

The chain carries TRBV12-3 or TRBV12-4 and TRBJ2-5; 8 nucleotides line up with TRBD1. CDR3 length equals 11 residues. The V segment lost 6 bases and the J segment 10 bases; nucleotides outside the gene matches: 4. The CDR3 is CASSYRGDQYF. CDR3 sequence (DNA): TGTGCCAGCAGCTACAGGGGGGACCAGTACTTC.

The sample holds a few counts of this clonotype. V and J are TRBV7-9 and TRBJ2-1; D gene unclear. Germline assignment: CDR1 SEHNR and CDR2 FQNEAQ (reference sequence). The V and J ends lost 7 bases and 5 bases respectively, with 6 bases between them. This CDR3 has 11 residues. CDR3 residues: CASNRDNEQFF. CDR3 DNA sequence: TGTGCCAGCAACCGGGACAATGAGCAGTTCTTC.

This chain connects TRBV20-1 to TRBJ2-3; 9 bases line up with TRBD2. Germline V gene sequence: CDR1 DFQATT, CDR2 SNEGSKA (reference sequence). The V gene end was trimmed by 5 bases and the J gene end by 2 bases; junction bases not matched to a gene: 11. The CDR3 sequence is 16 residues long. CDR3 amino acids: CSAGGTSGRPTDTQYF. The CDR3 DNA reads TGCAGTGCTGGCGGTACTAGCGGGCGGCCCACAGATACGCAGTATTTT.

In nucleotides, the CDR3 is TGCGCCAGCAGCTTGACCCCACCGGCAGTCTATGGCTACACCTTC. Translation: CASSLTPPAVYGYTF. The chain couples TRBV5-1 to TRBJ1-2, with D unresolved. CDR1 is SGHRS and CDR2 is YFSETQ in the germline V gene. The CDR3 is 15 residues long. Trimming cost V 1 base and J 4 bases, with 14 bases left between them. Supplemented by reference TRBV5-1 and TRBJ1-2, the full variable domain reads KAGVTQTPRYLIKTRGQQVTLSCSPISGHRSVSWYQQTPGQGLQFLFEYFSETQRNKGNFPGRFSGRQFSNSRSEMNVSTLELGDSALYLCASSLTPPAVYGYTFGSGTRLTVV.

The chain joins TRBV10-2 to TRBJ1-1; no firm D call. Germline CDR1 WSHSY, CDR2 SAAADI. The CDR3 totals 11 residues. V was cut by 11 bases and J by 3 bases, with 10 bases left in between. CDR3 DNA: TGCGCCGCTCGGCTCGACACTGAAGCTTTCTTT. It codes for CAARLDTEAFF.

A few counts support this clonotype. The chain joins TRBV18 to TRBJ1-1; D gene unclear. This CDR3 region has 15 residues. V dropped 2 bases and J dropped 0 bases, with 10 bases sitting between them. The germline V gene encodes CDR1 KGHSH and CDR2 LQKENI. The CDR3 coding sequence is TGTGCCAGCTCACCAAGCGTCTCGGTGAACACTGAAGCTTTCTTT. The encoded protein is CASSPSVSVNTEAFF.

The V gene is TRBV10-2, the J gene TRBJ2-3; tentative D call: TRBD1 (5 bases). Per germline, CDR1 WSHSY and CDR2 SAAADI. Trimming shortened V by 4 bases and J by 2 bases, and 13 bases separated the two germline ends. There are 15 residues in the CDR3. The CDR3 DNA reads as TGCGCCAGCAGTGGACAGCTGGGTCCCACAGATACGCAGTATTTT. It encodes CASSGQLGPTDTQYF.

CDR3 loop: CASSLQGTNYGYTF. The CDR3 DNA reads as TGTGCCAGCAGTCTACAGGGGACCAACTATGGCTACACCTTC. This chain connects TRBV11-2 to TRBJ1-2, with 7 bases lining up with TRBD1. The CDR3 sequence is 14 residues long. V gave up 6 bases and J gave up 2 bases; unmatched junction bases: 6. Germline-derived CDR1 and CDR2 are SGHAT and FQNNGV. Combining the CDR3 with reference TRBV11-2 and TRBJ1-2 gives the whole variable domain EAGVAQSPRYKIIEKRQSVAFWCNPISGHATLYWYQQILGQGPKLLIQFQNNGVVDDSQLPKDRFSAERLKGVDSTLKIQPAKLEDSAVYLCASSLQGTNYGYTFGSGTRLTVV.

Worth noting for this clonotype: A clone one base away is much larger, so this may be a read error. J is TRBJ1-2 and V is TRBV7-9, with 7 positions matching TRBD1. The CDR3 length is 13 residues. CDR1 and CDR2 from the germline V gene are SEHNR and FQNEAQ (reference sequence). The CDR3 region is CASSQRQGYDYTF. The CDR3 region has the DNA TGTGCCAGCAGCCAACGACAGGGATATGACTACACCTTC.

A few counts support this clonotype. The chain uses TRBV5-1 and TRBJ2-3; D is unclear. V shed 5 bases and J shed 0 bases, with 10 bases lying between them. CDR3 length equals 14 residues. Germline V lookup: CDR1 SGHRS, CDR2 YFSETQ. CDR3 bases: TGCGCCAGCAGTTCAGAGACTAGCACAGATACGCAGTATTTT. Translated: CASSSETSTDTQYF.

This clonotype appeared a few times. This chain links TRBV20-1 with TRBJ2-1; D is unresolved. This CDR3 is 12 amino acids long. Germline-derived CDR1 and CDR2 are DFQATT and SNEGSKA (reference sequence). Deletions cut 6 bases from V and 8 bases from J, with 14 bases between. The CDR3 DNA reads TGCAGTGCGACAAAGGCAGTGGATGAGCAGTTCTTC. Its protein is CSATKAVDEQFF.

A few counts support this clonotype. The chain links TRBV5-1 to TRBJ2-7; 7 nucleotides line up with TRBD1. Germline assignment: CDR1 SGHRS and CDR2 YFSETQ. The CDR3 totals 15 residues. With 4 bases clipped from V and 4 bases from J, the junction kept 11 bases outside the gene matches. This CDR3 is CASSNEGTVDYEQYF. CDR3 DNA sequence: TGCGCCAGCAGCAACGAAGGGACAGTCGATTACGAGCAGTACTTC.

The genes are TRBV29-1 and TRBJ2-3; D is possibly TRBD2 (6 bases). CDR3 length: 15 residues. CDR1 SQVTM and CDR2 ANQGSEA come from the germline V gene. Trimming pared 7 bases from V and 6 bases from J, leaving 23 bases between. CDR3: CSAPASGVSADTQYF. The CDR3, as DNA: TGCAGCGCCCCTGCATCGGGGGTATCGGCCGATACGCAGTATTTT.

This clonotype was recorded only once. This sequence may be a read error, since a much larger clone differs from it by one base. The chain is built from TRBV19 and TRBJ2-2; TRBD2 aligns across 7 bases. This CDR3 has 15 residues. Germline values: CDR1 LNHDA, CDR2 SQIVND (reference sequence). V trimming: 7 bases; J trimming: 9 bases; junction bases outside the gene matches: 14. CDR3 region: CASKPGTTRTRELFF. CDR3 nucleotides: TGTGCCAGTAAGCCTGGGACTACCAGGACCAGGGAGCTGTTTTTT.

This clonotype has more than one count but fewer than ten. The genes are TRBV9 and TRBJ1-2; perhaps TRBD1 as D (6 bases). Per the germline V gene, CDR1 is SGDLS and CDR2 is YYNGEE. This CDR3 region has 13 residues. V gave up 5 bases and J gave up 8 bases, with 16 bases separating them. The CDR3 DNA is TGTGCCAGCAGTTCCACTCAGGGGCGAGGCTACACCTTC. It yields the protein CASSSTQGRGYTF.

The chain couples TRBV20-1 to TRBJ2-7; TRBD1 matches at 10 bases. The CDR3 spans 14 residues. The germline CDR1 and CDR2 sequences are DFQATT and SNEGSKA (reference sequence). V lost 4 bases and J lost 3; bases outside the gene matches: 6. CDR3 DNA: TGCAGTGCTACCGGATGGGACAGGGGCTACGAGCAGTACTTC. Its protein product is CSATGWDRGYEQYF.

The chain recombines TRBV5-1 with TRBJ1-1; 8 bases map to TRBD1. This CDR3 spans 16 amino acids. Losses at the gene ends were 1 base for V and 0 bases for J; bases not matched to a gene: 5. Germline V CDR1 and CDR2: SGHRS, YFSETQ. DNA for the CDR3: TGCGCCAGCAGCTTGCGGGGGACAGGAATGAACACTGAAGCTTTCTTT. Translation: CASSLRGTGMNTEAFF.

CDR3 loop: CASSTRLDGHNEQFF. CDR3 DNA sequence: TGTGCCAGTAGTACAAGACTGGACGGGCACAATGAGCAGTTCTTC. The rearrangement uses TRBV19 and TRBJ2-1, with D unresolved. The CDR3 consists of 15 residues. Germline CDR1 LNHDA, CDR2 SQIVND (reference sequence). V was clipped by 4 bases and J by 5 bases, with 15 bases between them.